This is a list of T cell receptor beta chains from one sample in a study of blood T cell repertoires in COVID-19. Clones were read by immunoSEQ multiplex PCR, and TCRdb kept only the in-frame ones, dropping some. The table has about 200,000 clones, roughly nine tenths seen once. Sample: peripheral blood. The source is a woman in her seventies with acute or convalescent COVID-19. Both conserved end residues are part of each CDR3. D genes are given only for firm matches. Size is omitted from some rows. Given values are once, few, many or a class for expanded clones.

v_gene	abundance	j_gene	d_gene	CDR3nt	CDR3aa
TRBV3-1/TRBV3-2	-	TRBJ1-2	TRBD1	TGTGCCAGCAGCCGCTCAGGGGGCTCTAGCTATGGCTACACCTTC	CASSRSGGSSYGYTF
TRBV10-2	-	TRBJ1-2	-	TGCGCCAGCAGTGAGATCGTGAAGGTCGGGGGCTACACCTTC	CASSEIVKVGGYTF
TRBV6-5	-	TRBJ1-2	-	TGTGCCAGCCTCCGATGGGGGGACGGAGACTATGGCTACACCTTC	CASLRWGDGDYGYTF
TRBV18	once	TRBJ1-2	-	TGTGCCAGCTCACCAATTCTGGGGCAAAGGGATGGCTACACCTTC	CASSPILGQRDGYTF
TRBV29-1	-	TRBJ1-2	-	TGCAGCGTGGCTCGCCAGGGTGATGGCTACACCTTC	CSVARQGDGYTF
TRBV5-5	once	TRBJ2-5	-	TGTGCCAGCAGCTTCAGTCAGGAGACCCAGTACTTC	CASSFSQETQYF
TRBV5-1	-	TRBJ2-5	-	TGCGCCAGCAGCTTGGAAGGCAGGTCCTTGGAGACCCAGTACTTC	CASSLEGRSLETQYF
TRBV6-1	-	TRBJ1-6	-	TGTGCCAGCAGTGAAGCGGTGCAGGTCTGGAATTCACCCCTCCACTTT	CASSEAVQVWNSPLHF
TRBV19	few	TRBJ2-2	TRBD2	TGTGCCAGTAGTATTAGCGGGGGGGCGACCGGGGAGCTGTTTTTT	CASSISGGATGELFF
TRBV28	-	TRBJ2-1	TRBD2	TGTGCCAGCAGTTTGAGAATTAGCGGGAGACCCTCCTACAATGAGCAGTTCTTC	CASSLRISGRPSYNEQFF
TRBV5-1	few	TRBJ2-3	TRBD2	TGCGCCAGCAGCCACCTTCCCCGGACTAGCGGGTACACAGATACGCAGTATTTT	CASSHLPRTSGYTDTQYF
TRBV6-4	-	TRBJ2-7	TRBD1	TGTGCCAGCAGTGACTCTCCCCCGGGACAGGCGTACTACGAGCAGTACTTC	CASSDSPPGQAYYEQYF
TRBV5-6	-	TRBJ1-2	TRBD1	TGTGCCAGCAGCAGAGACAGGGACCTCTATGGCTACACCTTC	CASSRDRDLYGYTF
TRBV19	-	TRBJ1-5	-	TGTGCCAGTAGTCCGCAGCAGGGCAATCAGCCCCAGCATTTT	CASSPQQGNQPQHF
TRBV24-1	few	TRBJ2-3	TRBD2	TGTGCCACCAGTGGCGAGGGAGGGGGCACAGATACGCAGTATTTT	CATSGEGGGTDTQYF
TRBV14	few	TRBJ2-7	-	TGTGCCAGCAGCACGTTCGCGGGGTCCTACGAGCAGTACTTC	CASSTFAGSYEQYF
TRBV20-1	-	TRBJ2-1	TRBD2	TGCAGTGCTCGTGCTGCCTTTGCTGGGCTACTAGCGGGAGGGGAGCAGTTCTTC	CSARAAFAGLLAGGEQFF
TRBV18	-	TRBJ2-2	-	TGTGCCAGCTCACCCTCGAGAGTTGATACCGGGGAGCTGTTTTTT	CASSPSRVDTGELFF